These 32 T cell receptor beta chains were sequenced from one sample in a study of T-cell memory formation after mild COVID-19. From the 5' RACE reads, TCRdb called clonotypes with MiXCR, one entry per CDR3 protein. The table lists about 190,000 distinct CDR3 sequences, around 18% of them singletons. Sequenced input: PBMCs or a T cell subset sorted from them (not recorded which). These receptors were obtained from an adult woman who had mild COVID-19 (a few samples of this study predate the infection). Cell type and time point are not known.

Regarding this clonotype: Sequence at one end of the junction differs from germline and may be a read error. The chain carries TRBV20-1 and TRBJ2-1, with TRBD1 identical over 7 bases. The length of the CDR3 is 13 residues. Per germline, CDR1 DFQATT and CDR2 SNEGSKA (reference sequence). The CDR3 DNA reads TGCAGTGCTAAAGGGGGCTCCTTCAATGAGCAGTTCTTC. Translation gives CSAKGGSFNEQFF.

This clonotype came up many times. The gene calls are TRBV9 and TRBJ1-1, with D unclear. V dropped 3 bases and J dropped 6 bases, with 9 bases sitting between them. Germline V lookup: CDR1 SGDLS, CDR2 YYNGEE. This CDR3 region has 12 residues. The CDR3 DNA follows: TGTGCCAGCAGCGGCCCTCACCCTGAAGCTTTCTTT. Translation: CASSGPHPEAFF.

The CDR3 DNA is TGTGCCAGTAGTAGTAAGAAAGGCTACGAGCAGTACTTC. This sequence encodes CASSSKKGYEQYF. The rearrangement uses TRBV19 and TRBJ2-7; no firm D call. The CDR3 contains 13 residues. Germline CDR1 is LNHDA and CDR2 is SQIVND (reference sequence). With 4 bases removed from V and 3 bases from J, the gap between germline ends came to 10 bases. Full variable domain (remainder filled in from reference TRBV19 and TRBJ2-7): DGGITQSPKYLFRKEGQNVTLSCEQNLNHDAMYWYRQDPGQGLRLIYYSQIVNDFQKGDIAEGYSVSREKKESFPLTVTSAQKNPTAFYLCASSSKKGYEQYFGPGTRLTVT.

The chain carries TRBV5-6 and TRBJ2-2, with D possibly being TRBD1 (5 bases). CDR1 is SGHDT, CDR2 YYEEEE, per germline. Trimming took 5 bases from V and 2 from J, leaving 13 bases between them. The CDR3 has 15 amino acids. This CDR3 reads CASRGPRVNTGELFF. The CDR3 nucleotides are TGTGCCAGCAGGGGGCCCAGGGTCAACACCGGGGAGCTGTTTTTT.

This clonotype was seen more than once but under ten times. This chain uses TRBV5-1 with TRBJ1-1; 8 bases line up with TRBD1. V gave up 5 bases and J gave up 0 bases; unmatched junction bases: 12. This CDR3 has 17 residues. Germline-derived CDR1 and CDR2 are SGHRS and YFSETQ. The CDR3: CASRPGQGAGMNTEAFF. The CDR3 DNA sequence: TGCGCCAGCAGACCCGGGCAGGGGGCCGGGATGAACACTGAAGCTTTCTTT.

This clonotype was recorded a few times. This chain connects TRBV5-1 to TRBJ2-1; D possibly corresponds to TRBD2 (7 bases). The CDR3 consists of 17 residues. Trimming cost V 0 bases and J 4 bases, with 17 bases left between them. CDR1 SGHRS and CDR2 YFSETQ come from the germline V gene. The CDR3 DNA reads as TGCGCCAGCAGCTTGGGGAAGGACGGGGGGCTTTACAATGAGCAGTTCTTC. This gives the protein CASSLGKDGGLYNEQFF.

This clonotype was recorded a few times. The V call is TRBV24-1, the J call TRBJ1-1; D may be TRBD1 (5 bases). Trimming took 9 bases from V and 7 from J, leaving 11 bases between them. Germline V gives CDR1 KGHDR, CDR2 SFDVKD. CDR3 length: 11 residues. The CDR3 here is CATSGGNEAFF. The CDR3 DNA reads as TGTGCCACCTCGGGGGGTAATGAAGCTTTCTTT.

At least ten counts were recorded for this clonotype. The chain carries TRBV4-2 and TRBJ2-7; TRBD1 matches at 12 bases. V shed 0 bases, J shed 7 bases, and the junction held 4 bases outside the gene matches. The CDR3 loop spans 15 amino acids. In germline, CDR1 is LGHNA, CDR2 YNFKEQ. CDR3 sequence: CASSQEGQGAEEQYF. CDR3 bases: TGTGCCAGCAGCCAAGAGGGACAGGGGGCTGAGGAGCAGTACTTC.

This clonotype has just a few counts. The chain uses TRBV7-6 and TRBJ2-7; 11 nucleotides line up with TRBD1. The J segment lost 0 bases and the V segment lost 4 bases, leaving 5 bases of the junction unmatched. This CDR3 comprises 16 residues. Germline CDR1 and CDR2: SGHVS and FNYEAQ. As DNA, the CDR3 is TGTGCCAGCAGCTCAGCCGGGACAGGGGGCTCCTACGAGCAGTACTTC. This encodes CASSSAGTGGSYEQYF.

This clonotype has only a few counts. The rearrangement uses TRBV24-1 and TRBJ2-3; the D call may be TRBD1 or TRBD2 (5 bases each). This CDR3 has 16 residues. Per germline, CDR1 KGHDR and CDR2 SFDVKD. The V gene lost 0 bases and the J gene lost 1 base, with 10 bases spanning the gap. The DNA of the CDR3 is TGTGCCACCAGTGATTTGATGGGGGTAGGCACAGATACGCAGTATTTT. Protein: CATSDLMGVGTDTQYF.

The chain uses TRBV6-5 and TRBJ2-7; 7 nucleotides align to TRBD1. The junction had 7 bases not matched to a gene; V was cut back by 6 bases and J by 2 bases. Germline CDR1 is MNHEY and CDR2 is SVGAGI. This CDR3 region has 14 residues. CDR3 residues: CASRPTGPPYEQYF. The CDR3 DNA sequence: TGTGCCAGCAGGCCGACAGGGCCCCCCTACGAGCAGTACTTC.

J is TRBJ1-1 and V is TRBV7-9; TRBD1 matches at 10 bases. Germline CDR1 is SEHNR and CDR2 is FQNEAQ (reference sequence). CDR3 size: 17 residues. V was clipped by 10 bases and J by 0 bases; unmatched bases: 14. Written as DNA, the CDR3 is TGTGCCACCCCGGAGACAGGGGGCAAGATGATGAACACTGAAGCTTTCTTT. Protein: CATPETGGKMMNTEAFF.

This clonotype has ten or more counts. The chain has TRBV5-1 and TRBJ2-7; D not certain. V gave up 4 bases and J gave up 3 bases, with 5 bases separating them. Per the germline V gene, CDR1 is SGHRS and CDR2 is YFSETQ. The CDR3 is made up of 11 amino acids. CDR3 nucleotide sequence: TGCGCCAGCAGCCAGAACTACGAGCAGTACTTC. This gives the protein CASSQNYEQYF.

The chain employs TRBV14 and TRBJ1-1, with a weak D call TRBD1 (5 bases). The CDR3 sequence is 15 residues long. Trimming stripped 3 bases from V and 0 bases from J, with 11 bases between. The germline CDR1 and CDR2 sequences are SGHDN and FVKESK. The CDR3 sequence: CASSQQGGVNTEAFF. For the CDR3, the DNA is TGTGCCAGCAGCCAGCAGGGTGGGGTGAACACTGAAGCTTTCTTT.

This clonotype was counted between two and nine times. This chain connects TRBV6-6 to TRBJ1-3; 7 bases fit TRBD1. CDR1 is MNHNY and CDR2 is SVGAGI in the germline V gene (reference sequence). Trimming took 4 bases from V and 0 from J; bases not matched to a gene: 6. There are 16 residues in the CDR3. DNA of the CDR3: TGTGCCAGCAGTTCGTACCGGGACAGCTCTGGAAACACCATATATTTT. Protein product: CASSSYRDSSGNTIYF.

The rearrangement joins TRBV5-1 to TRBJ1-1; D might be TRBD1 (5 bases). V lost 4 bases, J lost 3 bases, and 16 bases lay in between. CDR3 length: 15 residues. CDR1 and CDR2 (germline): SGHRS, YFSETQ. This chain's CDR3 is CASSDRQMPYTEAFF. The CDR3 DNA reads TGCGCCAGCAGCGACCGACAGATGCCGTACACTGAAGCTTTCTTT.

This clonotype was counted between two and nine times. The V gene is TRBV6-2 or TRBV6-3, the J gene TRBJ2-1, with 12 bases fitting TRBD2. Trimming took 2 bases from V and 8 from J; bases not matched to a gene: 4. The CDR3 is made up of 15 amino acids. CDR1 and CDR2 from the germline V gene are MNHEY and SVGEGT. The CDR3 DNA reads TGTGCCAGCAGTTACCCTCGACTAGCGGGAGATGAGCAGTTCTTC. Protein sequence: CASSYPRLAGDEQFF.

This chain connects TRBV5-1 to TRBJ1-1; 7 bases are shared with TRBD1. This CDR3 region has 15 residues. CDR1 and CDR2 from the germline V gene are SGHRS and YFSETQ. Trimming removed 6 bases from V and 6 bases from J; junction bases left unmatched: 14. CDR3 sequence (DNA): TGCGCCAGCACCCGCCGACAGGGAGGCGGAGCTGAAGCTTTCTTT. Translated, it gives CASTRRQGGGAEAFF.

This chain links TRBV9 with TRBJ2-3, with a possible D match to TRBD1 (5 bases). This CDR3 has 16 amino acids. Per the germline V gene, CDR1 is SGDLS and CDR2 is YYNGEE. V gave up 0 bases and J gave up 0 bases, with 11 bases separating them. The CDR3 reads CASSVDGRASTDTQYF. The CDR3 nucleotides are TGTGCCAGCAGCGTAGACGGCAGGGCTAGCACAGATACGCAGTATTTT. Filled out from reference TRBV9 and TRBJ2-3, the complete variable domain reads DSGVTQTPKHLITATGQRVTLRCSPRSGDLSVYWYQQSLDQGLQFLIQYYNGEERAKGNILERFSAQQFPDLHSELNLSSLELGDSALYFCASSVDGRASTDTQYFGPGTRLTVL.

This clonotype came up a few times. This rearrangement joins TRBV19 to TRBJ2-5; 9 bases align to TRBD2. The germline V gene has CDR1 LNHDA and CDR2 SQIVND (reference sequence). Trimming took 5 bases from V and 5 from J; bases not matched to a gene: 6. The CDR3 is 14 amino acids. The CDR3 DNA follows: TGTGCCAGTAGTCTGACTAGCGGTTGGGAGACCCAGTACTTC. This codes for CASSLTSGWETQYF. Using reference TRBV19 and TRBJ2-5 for the parts outside the CDR3, the full variable domain is DGGITQSPKYLFRKEGQNVTLSCEQNLNHDAMYWYRQDPGQGLRLIYYSQIVNDFQKGDIAEGYSVSREKKESFPLTVTSAQKNPTAFYLCASSLTSGWETQYFGPGTRLLVL.

The CDR3 DNA is TGCGCCAGCTCCTCCGAGAGAAACTATGGCTACACCTTC. Translated: CASSSERNYGYTF. The chain recombines TRBV4-3 with TRBJ1-2; D not resolved. CDR1 LGHNA and CDR2 YSLEER come from the germline V gene. The germline V and J ends were trimmed by 8 bases and 2 bases, with 12 bases remaining between them. The CDR3 contains 13 residues.

In its sample, this clonotype was seen once. The chain carries TRBV25-1 and TRBJ2-7, with D unclear. CDR1 and CDR2 from the germline V gene are MGHDK and SYGVNS. The germline V and J ends were trimmed by 8 bases and 5 bases, with 13 bases remaining between them. The CDR3 contains 12 residues. The CDR3 spells CASGVGVHEQYF. For the CDR3, the DNA is TGTGCCAGCGGAGTTGGGGTGCACGAGCAGTACTTC.

This rearrangement joins TRBV4-1 to TRBJ2-1; 14 bases agree with TRBD2. CDR1 and CDR2 from the germline V gene are MGHRA and YSYEKL. V gave up 3 bases and J gave up 7 bases; unmatched junction bases: 5. The CDR3 is 16 residues long. CDR3 in amino acids: CASSHRLAGGQNEQFF. CDR3 DNA: TGCGCCAGCAGCCACCGACTAGCGGGGGGGCAAAATGAGCAGTTCTTC.

This clonotype showed up just a few times. The V gene is TRBV25-1, the J gene TRBJ2-5; no firm D call. This CDR3 region has 13 residues. V lost 1 base to trimming and J lost 3 bases, with 6 bases between them. Germline loops: CDR1 MGHDK, CDR2 SYGVNS. CDR3 residues: CASSESPKETQYF. As DNA, the CDR3 is TGTGCCAGCAGTGAATCTCCGAAAGAGACCCAGTACTTC. The full variable domain, in which reference TRBV25-1 and TRBJ2-5 provide the parts outside the CDR3, is EADIYQTPRYLVIGTGKKITLECSQTMGHDKMYWYQQDPGMELHLIHYSYGVNSTEKGDLSSESTVSRIRTEHFPLTLESARPSHTSQYLCASSESPKETQYFGPGTRLLVL.

This clonotype was seen a handful of times. The chain joins TRBV9 to TRBJ1-3; D is undetermined. The CDR3 runs to 13 residues. Trimming left V 6 bases short and J 2 bases short, with 9 bases between. The germline V gene has CDR1 SGDLS and CDR2 YYNGEE. The CDR3 protein is CASTPVTGNTIYF. The CDR3 coding sequence is TGTGCCAGCACTCCGGTCACTGGAAACACCATATATTTT.

The J gene is TRBJ2-7, the V gene TRBV6-1; a possible D gene is TRBD1 (5 bases). CDR1 is MNHNS, CDR2 SASEGT, per germline. The CDR3 runs to 13 residues. Trimming shortened V by 6 bases and J by 1 base, and 10 bases separated the two germline ends. In DNA, the CDR3 is TGTGCCAGCAGAACAGGAGCGTCCTACGAGCAGTACTTC. The encoded protein is CASRTGASYEQYF.

The chain joins TRBV12-3 or TRBV12-4 to TRBJ2-1; either TRBD1 or TRBD2 may supply D (5 bases each). The length of the CDR3 is 15 residues. V dropped 4 bases and J dropped 8 bases, with 18 bases sitting between them. As DNA, the CDR3 is TGTGCCAGCAGTTCAGGGACCCTCCAGGGCCATGAGCAGTTCTTC. The encoded protein is CASSSGTLQGHEQFF.

This chain joins TRBV6-1 and TRBJ2-1; TRBD2 matches 8 bases. J lost 8 bases, V lost 3 bases, and 3 bases had no gene match. CDR1 and CDR2 (germline): MNHNS, SASEGT. This CDR3 is built from 13 residues. In nucleotides, the CDR3 is TGTGCCAGCAGTGACCAACTAGCGGATGAGCAGTTCTTC. Translation gives CASSDQLADEQFF.

This clonotype was observed a few times. V gene TRBV7-2 combines with J gene TRBJ2-1; D gene ambiguous. The CDR3 sequence is 12 residues long. The V end lost 4 bases, the J end lost 6 bases, and 7 bases lay between the germline ends. Germline-derived CDR1 and CDR2 are SGHTA and FQGNSA. CDR3 region: CASSSQRNEQFF. CDR3 nucleotides: TGTGCCAGCAGCTCACAGCGCAATGAGCAGTTCTTC.

In this sample, this clonotype turned up a few times. V gene TRBV20-1 combines with J gene TRBJ2-2, with 9 bases that match TRBD1. This CDR3 is 15 amino acids long. Trimming cost V 3 bases and J 4 bases; bases outside gene matches: 6. CDR1 and CDR2 from the germline V gene are DFQATT and SNEGSKA (reference sequence). CDR3 sequence reads: CSASDSDRGTGELFF. CDR3 nucleotide sequence: TGCAGTGCTAGTGACTCGGACAGGGGCACCGGGGAGCTGTTTTTT.

This clonotype was seen only a few times. The CDR3 protein is CSARQSEGSSYEQYF. CDR3 coding DNA: TGCAGTGCTAGACAGTCAGAGGGGAGCTCCTACGAGCAGTACTTC. The chain carries TRBV20-1 and TRBJ2-7; D may match TRBD1 or TRBD2 (5 bases each). Germline CDR1 is DFQATT and CDR2 is SNEGSKA (reference sequence). The CDR3 is made up of 15 amino acids. The V gene lost 2 bases and the J gene lost 0 bases, with 14 bases spanning the gap.

The rearrangement joins TRBV5-1 to TRBJ2-3; D remains unclear. From germline, CDR1 is SGHRS and CDR2 YFSETQ. Trimming removed 6 bases from V and 1 base from J, with 12 bases in between. The CDR3 covers 14 residues. CDR3 residues: CASTDTAGTDTQYF. In nucleotides, the CDR3 is TGCGCCAGCACCGACACGGCGGGCACAGATACGCAGTATTTT.